The clone carrying this T cell receptor beta chain is medium-sized (0.01 to 0.1%) in the sample. Its antigen is undetermined. The data belong to a study of CD8 T cells in ankylosing spondylitis. Study results and caveats: Characteristic of ankylosing spondylitis blood, it appeared, was a TCR beta motif comprising roughly eight highly homologous variants. Past research had described some motif variants in reactive arthritis synovial fluid and blood.

5'-RACE, quantitative and with molecular barcodes, yielded the TCR beta libraries. TCRdb called the 5' RACE reads again in MiXCR, with one record for every CDR3 protein. In the table there are about 64,000 distinct CDR3 sequences, roughly 6.2% of which are singletons. The clonotype was recovered from a male donor with ankylosing spondylitis. The specimen sequenced was synovial fluid, either unsorted or a sorted T cell fraction (not recorded which).

CDR3 sequence reads: CASSLSKDGYTF. The DNA for the CDR3 is TGTGCCAGCAGCCTCTCGAAGGACGGCTACACCTTC. The chain combines TRBV12-3 or TRBV12-4 with TRBJ1-2, with D unclear. The CDR3 is 12 amino acids. Trimming pared 6 bases from V and 8 bases from J, leaving 13 bases between.